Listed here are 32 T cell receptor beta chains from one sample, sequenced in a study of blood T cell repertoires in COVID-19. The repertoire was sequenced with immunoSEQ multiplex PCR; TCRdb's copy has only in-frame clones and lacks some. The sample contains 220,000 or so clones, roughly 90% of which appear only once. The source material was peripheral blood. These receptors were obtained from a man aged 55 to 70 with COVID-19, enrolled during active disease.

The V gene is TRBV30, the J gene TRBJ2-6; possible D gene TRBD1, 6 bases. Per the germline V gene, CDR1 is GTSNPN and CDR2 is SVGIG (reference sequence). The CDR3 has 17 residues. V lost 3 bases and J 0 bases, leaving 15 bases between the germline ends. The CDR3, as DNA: TGTGCCTGGAGCGGATCCTACAGGGTCTCTGGGGCCAACGTCCTGACTTTC. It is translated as CAWSGSYRVSGANVLTF.

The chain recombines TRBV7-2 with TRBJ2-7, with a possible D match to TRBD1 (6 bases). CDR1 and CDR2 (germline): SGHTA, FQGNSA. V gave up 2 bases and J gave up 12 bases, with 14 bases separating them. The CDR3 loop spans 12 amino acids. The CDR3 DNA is TGTGCCAGCAGCTTATCGGCAGGGGTTTGGTACTTC. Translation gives CASSLSAGVWYF.

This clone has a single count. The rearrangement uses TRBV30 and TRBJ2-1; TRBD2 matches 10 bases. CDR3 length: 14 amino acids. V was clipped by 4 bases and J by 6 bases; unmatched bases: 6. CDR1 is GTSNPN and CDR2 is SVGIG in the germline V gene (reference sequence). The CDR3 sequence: CAWTPSGSINEQFF. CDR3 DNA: TGTGCCTGGACCCCTAGCGGGAGTATCAATGAGCAGTTCTTC.

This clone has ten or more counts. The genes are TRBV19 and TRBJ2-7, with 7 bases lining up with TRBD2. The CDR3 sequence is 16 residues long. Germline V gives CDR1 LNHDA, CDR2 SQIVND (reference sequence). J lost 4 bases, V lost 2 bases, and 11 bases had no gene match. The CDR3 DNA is TGTGCCAGTAGTATAAATCCAGCGGCGGGGGATTACGAGCAGTACTTC. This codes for CASSINPAAGDYEQYF.

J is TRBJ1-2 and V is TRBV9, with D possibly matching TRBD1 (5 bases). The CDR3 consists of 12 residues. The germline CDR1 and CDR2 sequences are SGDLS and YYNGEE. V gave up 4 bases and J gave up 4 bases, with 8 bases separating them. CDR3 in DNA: TGTGCCAGCAGCCCCCAGGGCTATGGCTACACCTTC. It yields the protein CASSPQGYGYTF.

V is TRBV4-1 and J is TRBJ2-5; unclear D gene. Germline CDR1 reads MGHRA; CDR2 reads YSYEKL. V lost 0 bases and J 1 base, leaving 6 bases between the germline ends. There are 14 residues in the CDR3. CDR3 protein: CASSQDQVQETQYF. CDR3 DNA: TGCGCCAGCAGCCAAGATCAGGTCCAAGAGACCCAGTACTTC.

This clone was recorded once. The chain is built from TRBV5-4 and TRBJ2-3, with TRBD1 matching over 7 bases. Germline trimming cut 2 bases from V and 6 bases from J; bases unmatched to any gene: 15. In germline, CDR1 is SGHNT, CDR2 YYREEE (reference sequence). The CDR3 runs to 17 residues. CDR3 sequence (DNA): TGTGCCAGCAGCTTACGTCCCCAGCTGACAGGGACCGATACGCAGTATTTT. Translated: CASSLRPQLTGTDTQYF.

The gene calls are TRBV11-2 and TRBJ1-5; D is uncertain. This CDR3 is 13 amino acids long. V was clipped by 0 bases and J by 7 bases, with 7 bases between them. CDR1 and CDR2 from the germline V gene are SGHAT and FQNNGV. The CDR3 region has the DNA TGTGCCAGCAGCTTAGAGGGGAGGCAGCCCCAGCATTTT. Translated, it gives CASSLEGRQPQHF.

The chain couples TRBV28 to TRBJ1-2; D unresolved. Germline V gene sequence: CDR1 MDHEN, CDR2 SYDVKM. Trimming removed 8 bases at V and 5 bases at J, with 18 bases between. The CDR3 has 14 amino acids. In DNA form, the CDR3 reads TGTGCCAGCGGGCTTCCCCTGGGAGAGTATGGCTACACCTTC. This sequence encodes CASGLPLGEYGYTF.

CDR3 nucleotide sequence: TGTGCCTGGAGTGTACTCACCTCCAATCAGCCCCAGCATTTT. This encodes CAWSVLTSNQPQHF. The chain is built from TRBV30 and TRBJ1-5, with no clear D. This CDR3 is 14 amino acids long. The V end was cut by 0 bases, the J end by 3 bases, with 9 bases between. The V gene's germline CDR1 is GTSNPN and CDR2 SVGIG (reference sequence).

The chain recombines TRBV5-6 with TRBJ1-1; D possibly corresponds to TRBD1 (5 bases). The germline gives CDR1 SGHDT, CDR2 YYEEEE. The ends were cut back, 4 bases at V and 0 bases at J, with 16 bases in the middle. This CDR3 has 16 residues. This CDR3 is CASSVPGRGLNTEAFF. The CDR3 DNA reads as TGTGCCAGCAGCGTACCGGGACGGGGGTTGAACACTGAAGCTTTCTTT.

The CDR3 nucleotides read TGTGCCAGTAGTATAGGAGCGGGAGGGCCCGGTGGGTTCGAGCAGTTCTTC. Protein product: CASSIGAGGPGGFEQFF. The chain joins TRBV19 to TRBJ2-1; 10 bases fit TRBD2. CDR3 length equals 17 residues. Germline values: CDR1 LNHDA, CDR2 SQIVND (reference sequence). The V and J ends lost 1 base and 10 bases, in that order; junction bases with no gene match: 13.

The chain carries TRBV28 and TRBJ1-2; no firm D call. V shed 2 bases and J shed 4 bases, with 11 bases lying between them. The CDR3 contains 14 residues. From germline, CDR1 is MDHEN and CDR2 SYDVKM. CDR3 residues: CASSLGGSPYGYTF. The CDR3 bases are TGTGCCAGCAGTTTAGGTGGCAGTCCCTATGGCTACACCTTC.

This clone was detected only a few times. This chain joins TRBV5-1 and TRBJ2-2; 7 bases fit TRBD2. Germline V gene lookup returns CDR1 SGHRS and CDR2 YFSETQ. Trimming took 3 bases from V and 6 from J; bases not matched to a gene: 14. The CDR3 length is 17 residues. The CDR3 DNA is TGCGCCAGCAGCTGGGCGTTGACTAGCAGGGAAGCCGGGGAGCTGTTTTTT. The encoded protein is CASSWALTSREAGELFF.

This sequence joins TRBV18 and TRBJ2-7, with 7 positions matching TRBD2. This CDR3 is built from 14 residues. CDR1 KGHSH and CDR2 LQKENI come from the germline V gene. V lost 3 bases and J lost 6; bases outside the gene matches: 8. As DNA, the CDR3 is TGTGCCAGCTCACCCGGGACTACCTTTCGCGAGCAGTACTTC. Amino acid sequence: CASSPGTTFREQYF.

The CDR3 region has the DNA TGTGCCAGCTCACCCAACAGGGGTTCGAATGAGCAGTTCTTC. This translates into CASSPNRGSNEQFF. The chain recombines TRBV18 with TRBJ2-1, with 7 bases lining up with TRBD1. CDR3 length: 14 residues. The germline gives CDR1 KGHSH, CDR2 LQKENI. V lost 3 bases, J lost 7 bases, and 6 bases stayed unmatched.

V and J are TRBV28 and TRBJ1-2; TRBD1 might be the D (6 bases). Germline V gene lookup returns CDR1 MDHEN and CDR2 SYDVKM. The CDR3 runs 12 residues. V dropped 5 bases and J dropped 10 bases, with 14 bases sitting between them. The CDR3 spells CASSTGSLFYTF. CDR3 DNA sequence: TGTGCCAGCAGTACAGGGAGCCTCTTCTACACCTTC.

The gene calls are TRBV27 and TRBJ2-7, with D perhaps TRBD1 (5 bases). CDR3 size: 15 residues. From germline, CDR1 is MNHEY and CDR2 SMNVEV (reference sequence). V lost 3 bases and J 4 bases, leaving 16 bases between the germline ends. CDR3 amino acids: CASSFRAGSIYEQYF. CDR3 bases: TGTGCCAGCAGTTTCCGGGCAGGGTCGATATACGAGCAGTACTTC.

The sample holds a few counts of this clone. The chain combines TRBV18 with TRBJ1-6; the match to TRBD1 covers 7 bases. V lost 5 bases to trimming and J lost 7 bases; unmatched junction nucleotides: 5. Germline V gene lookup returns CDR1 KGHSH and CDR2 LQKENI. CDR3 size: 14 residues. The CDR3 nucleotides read TGTGCCAGCTCAAAAGACAGGGAGAATTCACCCCTCCACTTT. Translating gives CASSKDRENSPLHF.

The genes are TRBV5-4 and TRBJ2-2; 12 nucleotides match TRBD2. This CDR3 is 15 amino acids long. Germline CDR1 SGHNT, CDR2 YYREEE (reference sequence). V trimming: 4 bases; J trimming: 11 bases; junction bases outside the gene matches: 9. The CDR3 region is CASSAGLAGSFELFF. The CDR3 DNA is TGTGCCAGCAGCGCGGGACTAGCGGGCTCCTTTGAGCTGTTTTTT.

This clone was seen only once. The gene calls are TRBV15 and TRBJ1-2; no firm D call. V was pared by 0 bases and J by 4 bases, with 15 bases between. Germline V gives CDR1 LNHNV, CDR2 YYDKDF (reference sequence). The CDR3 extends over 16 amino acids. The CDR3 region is CATSREASGSPYGYTF. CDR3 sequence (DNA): TGTGCCACCAGCAGAGAAGCTTCGGGGTCTCCCTATGGCTACACCTTC.

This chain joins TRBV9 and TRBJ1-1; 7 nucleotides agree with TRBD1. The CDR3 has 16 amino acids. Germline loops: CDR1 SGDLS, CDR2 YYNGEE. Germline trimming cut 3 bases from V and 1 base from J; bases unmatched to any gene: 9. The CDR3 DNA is TGTGCCAGCAGCGCCCAAGGGGGCAGGGAGAACACTGAAGCTTTCTTT. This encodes CASSAQGGRENTEAFF.

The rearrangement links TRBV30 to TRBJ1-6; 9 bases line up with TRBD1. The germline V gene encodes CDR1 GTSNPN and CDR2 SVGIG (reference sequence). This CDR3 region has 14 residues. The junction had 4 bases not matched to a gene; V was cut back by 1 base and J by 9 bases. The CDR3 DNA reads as TGTGCCTGGAGTGGACAGGGGGTGGGTTCACCCCTCCACTTT. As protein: CAWSGQGVGSPLHF.

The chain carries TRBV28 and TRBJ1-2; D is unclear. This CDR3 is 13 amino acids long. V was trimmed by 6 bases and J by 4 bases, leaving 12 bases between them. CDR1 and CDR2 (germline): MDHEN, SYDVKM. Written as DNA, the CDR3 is TGTGCCAGCAGAACAGTCAACTCCTATGGCTACACCTTC. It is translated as CASRTVNSYGYTF.

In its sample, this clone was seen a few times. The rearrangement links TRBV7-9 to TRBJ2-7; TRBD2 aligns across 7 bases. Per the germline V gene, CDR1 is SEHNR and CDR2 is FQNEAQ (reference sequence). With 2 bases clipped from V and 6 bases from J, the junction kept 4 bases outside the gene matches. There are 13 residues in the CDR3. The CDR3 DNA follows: TGTGCCAGCAGCTTATCTGGGAGGGCCGAGCAGTACTTC. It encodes CASSLSGRAEQYF.

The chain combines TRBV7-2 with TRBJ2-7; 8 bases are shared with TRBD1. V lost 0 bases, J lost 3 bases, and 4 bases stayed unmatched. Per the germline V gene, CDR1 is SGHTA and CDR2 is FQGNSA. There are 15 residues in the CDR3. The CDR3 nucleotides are TGTGCCAGCAGCTTAGCGGGACAGGCGCTCTACGAGCAGTACTTC. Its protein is CASSLAGQALYEQYF.

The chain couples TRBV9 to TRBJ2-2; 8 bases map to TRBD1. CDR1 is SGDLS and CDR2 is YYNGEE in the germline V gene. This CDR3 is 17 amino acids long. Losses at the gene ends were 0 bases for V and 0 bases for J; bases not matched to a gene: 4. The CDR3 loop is CASSVAGQAANTGELFF. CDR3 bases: TGTGCCAGCAGCGTAGCGGGACAGGCTGCGAACACCGGGGAGCTGTTTTTT.

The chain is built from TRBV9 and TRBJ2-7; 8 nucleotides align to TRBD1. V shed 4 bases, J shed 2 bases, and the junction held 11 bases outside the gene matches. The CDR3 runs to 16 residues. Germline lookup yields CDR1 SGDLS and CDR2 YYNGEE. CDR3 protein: CASSPSQRTGTYEQYF. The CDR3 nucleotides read TGTGCCAGCAGCCCCAGTCAGCGGACAGGGACCTACGAGCAGTACTTC.

CDR3 sequence: CASSVGGGQGPYEQYF. CDR3 bases: TGTGCCAGCAGCGTAGGAGGGGGACAGGGGCCCTACGAGCAGTACTTC. The chain uses TRBV9 and TRBJ2-7; TRBD1 matches 10 bases. The CDR3 spans 16 residues. J gave up 2 bases and V 0 bases, and 5 bases lay outside the gene matches. Looked up from germline, CDR1 is SGDLS and CDR2 is YYNGEE.

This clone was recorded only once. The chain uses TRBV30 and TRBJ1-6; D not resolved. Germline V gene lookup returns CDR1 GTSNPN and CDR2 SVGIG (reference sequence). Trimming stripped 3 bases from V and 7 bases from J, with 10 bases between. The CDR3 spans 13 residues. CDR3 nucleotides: TGTGCCTGGAGATCAGCGACCAATTCACCCCTCCACTTT. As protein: CAWRSATNSPLHF.

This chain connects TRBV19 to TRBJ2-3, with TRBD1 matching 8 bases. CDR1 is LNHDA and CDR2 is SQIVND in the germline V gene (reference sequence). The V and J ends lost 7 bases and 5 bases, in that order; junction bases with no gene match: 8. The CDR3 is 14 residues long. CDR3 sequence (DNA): TGTGCCAGTACGGCGGACAGGGTGGGAGATACGCAGTATTTT. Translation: CASTADRVGDTQYF.

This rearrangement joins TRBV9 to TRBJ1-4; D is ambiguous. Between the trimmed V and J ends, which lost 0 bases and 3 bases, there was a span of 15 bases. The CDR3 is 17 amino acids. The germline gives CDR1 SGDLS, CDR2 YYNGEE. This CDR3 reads CASSVALGDGANEKLFF. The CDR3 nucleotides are TGTGCCAGCAGCGTAGCTCTAGGAGATGGAGCTAATGAAAAACTGTTTTTT. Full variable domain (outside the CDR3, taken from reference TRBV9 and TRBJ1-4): DSGVTQTPKHLITATGQRVTLRCSPRSGDLSVYWYQQSLDQGLQFLIQYYNGEERAKGNILERFSAQQFPDLHSELNLSSLELGDSALYFCASSVALGDGANEKLFFGSGTQLSVL.